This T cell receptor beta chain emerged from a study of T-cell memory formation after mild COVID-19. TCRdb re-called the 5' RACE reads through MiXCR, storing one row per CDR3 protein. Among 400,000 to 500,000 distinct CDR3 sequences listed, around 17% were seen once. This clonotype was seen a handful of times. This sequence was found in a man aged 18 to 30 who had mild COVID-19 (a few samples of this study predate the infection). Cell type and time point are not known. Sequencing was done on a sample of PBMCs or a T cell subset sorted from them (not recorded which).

CDR3 in DNA: TGTGCCAGCAGGCGATCGATCGTATCTGAGCATCAGCCCCAGCATTTT. It encodes CASRRSIVSEHQPQHF. This chain joins TRBV6-2 or TRBV6-3 and TRBJ1-5; D not certain. V dropped 6 bases and J dropped 5 bases, with 20 bases sitting between them. Germline V CDR1 and CDR2: MNHEY, SVGEGT. The length of the CDR3 is 16 residues.